This is a list of T cell receptor beta chains from one sample in a study of response to subunit inactivated influenza vaccine. TCRdb independently ran MiXCR on the RT-PCR reads; one entry per CDR3 protein. The repertoire holds 540,000 or so distinct CDR3 sequences, with approximately 13% as singletons. The sequences come from PBMCs from blood, collected roughly 48 days after vaccination. These receptors all come from a man in his forties or fifties who received an inactivated influenza vaccine. Both conserved end residues are part of each CDR3. A D gene is named only where the DNA matches it firmly. Clone size is shown for a subset of rows, as once, few, many or a class of expanded clone.

size: many
D: TRBD1
V: TRBV12-3/TRBV12-4
length: 14
J: TRBJ2-5
DNA: TGTGCCAGCAGTCAGGACAGGGCCCAAGAGACCCAGTACTTC
CDR3: CASSQDRAQETQYF

size: few
D: TRBD2
V: TRBV9
length: 14
J: TRBJ2-1
DNA: TGTGCCACCCCTCCGGAGCGGGGGCACAATGAGCAGTTCTTC
CDR3: CATPPERGHNEQFF

size: -
D: TRBD2
V: TRBV4-2
length: 17
J: TRBJ2-2
DNA: TGTGCCAGCAGCCAAGTACGGGGGGGTTCTAACACCGGGGAGCTGTTTTTT
CDR3: CASSQVRGGSNTGELFF

size: -
D: TRBD1
V: TRBV12-3/TRBV12-4
length: 14
J: TRBJ2-3
DNA: TGTGCCAGCAGAACAGGGGGCCTCACAGGTGCGCAGTATTTT
CDR3: CASRTGGLTGAQYF

size: few
D: -
V: TRBV4-2
length: 13
J: TRBJ2-2
DNA: TGTGCCAGCAGCCCATCTACCACCGGGGAGCTGTTTTTT
CDR3: CASSPSTTGELFF

size: few
D: -
V: TRBV7-2
length: 14
J: TRBJ2-3
DNA: TGTGCCAGCAGCTTAGGACCGTGGACAGATACGCAGTATTTT
CDR3: CASSLGPWTDTQYF

size: few
D: TRBD1
V: TRBV12-5
length: 15
J: TRBJ1-1
DNA: TGTGCTAGTGGTCTATCTCTCCCAGGGGGCACTGAAGCTTTCTTT
CDR3: CASGLSLPGGTEAFF

size: few
D: -
V: TRBV7-2
length: 13
J: TRBJ1-5
DNA: TGTGCCAGCAGCCCTCGTATAGATCAGCCCCAGCATTTT
CDR3: CASSPRIDQPQHF

size: -
D: -
V: TRBV20-1
length: 15
J: TRBJ2-7
DNA: TGCAGTGCTAGAGATCGGCAGGGCTACTCCTACGAGCAGTACTTC
CDR3: CSARDRQGYSYEQYF

size: few
D: -
V: TRBV7-9
length: 12
J: TRBJ2-1
DNA: TGTGCCAGCAGCTTAGCGTTCAATGAGCAGTTCTTC
CDR3: CASSLAFNEQFF

size: many
D: TRBD2
V: TRBV20-1
length: 16
J: TRBJ2-1
DNA: TGCAGTGCTAGAACCTTGGTTCTAGCGGGGGGGAATGAGCAGTTCTTC
CDR3: CSARTLVLAGGNEQFF

size: many
D: -
V: TRBV12-3/TRBV12-4
length: 14
J: TRBJ2-7
DNA: TGTGCCAGCAGCTCTTCGGGACTTCTCTACGAGCAGTACTTC
CDR3: CASSSSGLLYEQYF

size: few
D: -
V: TRBV10-3
length: 16
J: TRBJ2-1
DNA: TGTGCCATCAGTGAGTCGGGAGTTAAACTTTACAATGAGCAGTTCTTC
CDR3: CAISESGVKLYNEQFF

size: -
D: TRBD1
V: TRBV3-1
length: 16
J: TRBJ1-2
DNA: TGTGCCAGCAGTCGGCGACGAGGGGGCTTGGACTATGGCTACACCTTC
CDR3: CASSRRRGGLDYGYTF

size: -
D: TRBD2
V: TRBV3-1
length: 16
J: TRBJ2-3
DNA: TGTGCCAGCAGCCAAACTACTAGCGGGGGACGAGATACGCAGTATTTT
CDR3: CASSQTTSGGRDTQYF

size: few
D: TRBD1
V: TRBV3-1
length: 15
J: TRBJ2-7
DNA: TGTGCCAGCAGCCGATCCAGGGGGCTATCCTACGAGCAGTACTTC
CDR3: CASSRSRGLSYEQYF

size: many
D: TRBD2
V: TRBV7-2
length: 15
J: TRBJ2-5
DNA: TGTGCCAGCAGCTTACTAGCGGGGACACAAGAGACCCAGTACTTC
CDR3: CASSLLAGTQETQYF

size: -
D: -
V: TRBV20-1
length: 16
J: TRBJ2-1
DNA: TGCAGTGCTAGAGATCTCCGCACCCTAATCAACAATGAGCAGTTCTTC
CDR3: CSARDLRTLINNEQFF

size: -
D: -
V: TRBV9
length: 17
J: TRBJ2-4
DNA: TGTGCCAGCAGCCCCGAGGGACACGGCCTAGCCAAAAACATTCAGTACTTC
CDR3: CASSPEGHGLAKNIQYF

size: few
D: TRBD1
V: TRBV4-3
length: 16
J: TRBJ1-6
DNA: TGCGCCAGCAGCCCCCAGGGACAGGCCTTGAATTCACCCCTCCACTTT
CDR3: CASSPQGQALNSPLHF

size: many
D: TRBD1
V: TRBV10-3
length: 14
J: TRBJ2-1
DNA: TGTGCCACGCTAGGGACAGGGGGTCCCAATGAGCAGTTCTTC
CDR3: CATLGTGGPNEQFF

size: -
D: TRBD2
V: TRBV9
length: 16
J: TRBJ2-3
DNA: TGTGCCAGCAGCGTAAACGGGGGGGAAAAAACAGATACGCAGTATTTT
CDR3: CASSVNGGEKTDTQYF

size: -
D: TRBD1
V: TRBV11-1
length: 17
J: TRBJ1-2
DNA: TGTGCCAGCAGCACCACCAGGAGGGGACAGAGTAACTATGGCTACACCTTC
CDR3: CASSTTRRGQSNYGYTF

size: many
D: -
V: TRBV20-1
length: 12
J: TRBJ2-3
DNA: TGCAGTGCTAGGGGGGCGCTAGATACGCAGTATTTT
CDR3: CSARGALDTQYF

size: -
D: -
V: TRBV3-1
length: 15
J: TRBJ2-7
DNA: TGTGCCTCCACCCAAGAGGCGTCTTTTACCTACGAGCAGTACTTC
CDR3: CASTQEASFTYEQYF

size: few
D: -
V: TRBV15
length: 13
J: TRBJ2-7
DNA: TGTGCCACCAGCAGAGATTACTACCACGAGCAGTACTTC
CDR3: CATSRDYYHEQYF

size: many
D: TRBD1
V: TRBV7-2
length: 14
J: TRBJ1-4
DNA: TGTGCCAGCAGCTTCCAGGGGGGAGGTGAAAAACTGTTTTTT
CDR3: CASSFQGGGEKLFF

size: few
D: TRBD2
V: TRBV3-1
length: 15
J: TRBJ2-2
DNA: TGTGCCAGCAGCCAATCGGCGGGAGTTACCGGGGAGCTGTTTTTT
CDR3: CASSQSAGVTGELFF

size: -
D: TRBD2
V: TRBV4-2
length: 16
J: TRBJ2-1
DNA: TGTGCCAGCAGCCACCCAACGGGGCGGGGAGGGAATGAGCAGTTCTTC
CDR3: CASSHPTGRGGNEQFF

size: -
D: -
V: TRBV30
length: 15
J: TRBJ1-5
DNA: TGTGCCTGGACCAAGAAAGGGCTTGGCAATCAGCCCCAGCATTTT
CDR3: CAWTKKGLGNQPQHF

size: -
D: -
V: TRBV5-1
length: 13
J: TRBJ2-3
DNA: TGCGCCAGCAGCTTGGGAGCCTTGAGTGCCCAGTATTTT
CDR3: CASSLGALSAQYF

size: -
D: -
V: TRBV5-6
length: 13
J: TRBJ1-5
DNA: TGTGCCAGCGGGTGGGGAGGCGAACAGCCCCAGCATTTT
CDR3: CASGWGGEQPQHF

size: -
D: TRBD2
V: TRBV15
length: 15
J: TRBJ2-7
DNA: TGTGCCACCAGCAGTAGCGGGAGGTGGGAATACGAGCAGTACTTC
CDR3: CATSSSGRWEYEQYF

size: few
D: TRBD2
V: TRBV5-1
length: 14
J: TRBJ2-5
DNA: TGCGCCAGCAGCTCAATAGCGGGAAGAGAGACCCAGTACTTC
CDR3: CASSSIAGRETQYF

size: -
D: TRBD2
V: TRBV5-1
length: 20
J: TRBJ2-5
DNA: TGCGCCAGCAGCTTGTTGGGTCTAGCGGGGGTTTTGTGGGACCAAGAGACCCAGTACTTC
CDR3: CASSLLGLAGVLWDQETQYF

size: few
D: TRBD2
V: TRBV7-2
length: 14
J: TRBJ2-7
DNA: TGTGCCAGCAGCCGTAGACGGCGGGAGTACGAGCAGTACTTC
CDR3: CASSRRRREYEQYF

size: few
D: TRBD2
V: TRBV29-1
length: 15
J: TRBJ2-7
DNA: TGCAGCGTTGAACGCCGTTTAGCGGGGGAGTACGAGCAGTACTTC
CDR3: CSVERRLAGEYEQYF

size: -
D: -
V: TRBV6-2/TRBV6-3
length: 14
J: TRBJ2-1
DNA: TGTGCCAATCCTGGGATTTTCCCCTACAATGATCAGTTCTTC
CDR3: CANPGIFPYNDQFF

size: few
D: TRBD2
V: TRBV6-1
length: 14
J: TRBJ2-7
DNA: TGTGCCAGCAGTGCGGGACTAGCGGGATTAGAGCAGTACTTC
CDR3: CASSAGLAGLEQYF

size: -
D: TRBD2
V: TRBV24-1
length: 15
J: TRBJ2-1
DNA: TGTGCCACCAGTGAACCCGGACTAGCCGGCAATGAGCAGTTCTTC
CDR3: CATSEPGLAGNEQFF

size: -
D: TRBD2
V: TRBV4-3
length: 12
J: TRBJ2-3
DNA: TGCGCCAGCAGCCTTGGGACTACCGCGCAGTATTTT
CDR3: CASSLGTTAQYF

size: few
D: -
V: TRBV7-2
length: 15
J: TRBJ2-1
DNA: TGTGCCAGCAGCTTAGCCCCGTTCTCCTACAATGAGCAGTTCTTC
CDR3: CASSLAPFSYNEQFF

size: few
D: -
V: TRBV4-2
length: 17
J: TRBJ2-3
DNA: TGTGCCAGCAGCCAAGTCACGGGGTCCTCTAGCACAGATACGCAGTATTTT
CDR3: CASSQVTGSSSTDTQYF

size: many
D: -
V: TRBV12-3/TRBV12-4
length: 13
J: TRBJ2-1
DNA: TGTGCCAGCAGCACCCACAGGTACAATGAGCAGTTCTTC
CDR3: CASSTHRYNEQFF

size: -
D: -
V: TRBV11-2
length: 15
J: TRBJ2-7
DNA: TGTGCCAGCAGCTTAGTGGGACGGAGAATCTACGAGCAGTACTTC
CDR3: CASSLVGRRIYEQYF

size: -
D: TRBD1
V: TRBV4-3
length: 16
J: TRBJ2-7
DNA: TGCGCCAGCAGCCAAGTATGGACAGGGGGGGTCTACGAGCAGTACTTC
CDR3: CASSQVWTGGVYEQYF

size: few
D: TRBD1
V: TRBV4-2
length: 15
J: TRBJ2-7
DNA: TGTGCCAGCAGCCAAGGACAGGGACCTTACTACGAGCAGTACTTC
CDR3: CASSQGQGPYYEQYF

size: -
D: TRBD2
V: TRBV20-1
length: 15
J: TRBJ2-7
DNA: TGCAGTGCTAGAGATCGTAGGACTAGCGGGAGGGAGCAGTACTTC
CDR3: CSARDRRTSGREQYF

size: few
D: -
V: TRBV6-1
length: 14
J: TRBJ2-1
DNA: TGTGCCAGCAGTGGGCGGGTAGGGGTAAATGAGCAGTTCTTC
CDR3: CASSGRVGVNEQFF

size: many
D: -
V: TRBV24-1
length: 15
J: TRBJ2-3
DNA: TGTGCCACCAGTGATCGGACGGGAAGCACAGATACGCAGTATTTT
CDR3: CATSDRTGSTDTQYF

size: few
D: TRBD2
V: TRBV7-2
length: 17
J: TRBJ2-1
DNA: TGTGCCAGCAGCTCTCACGGAGCGGGAGGTTTGTACAATGAGCAGTTCTTC
CDR3: CASSSHGAGGLYNEQFF

size: few
D: TRBD1
V: TRBV25-1
length: 16
J: TRBJ2-7
DNA: TGTGCCAGCAGTGAATACCCTGGACAGGGGGCGAGTGAGCAGTACTTC
CDR3: CASSEYPGQGASEQYF

size: -
D: TRBD2
V: TRBV7-2
length: 16
J: TRBJ2-3
DNA: TGTGCCAGCAGCCCATCTTCCGCTAGCGGAACAGATACGCAGTATTTT
CDR3: CASSPSSASGTDTQYF

size: few
D: -
V: TRBV4-2
length: 19
J: TRBJ1-1
DNA: TGTGCCAGCAGACCCTCGCTAGGGGGGAGGGTTAAACGGAACACTGAAGCTTTCTTT
CDR3: CASRPSLGGRVKRNTEAFF

size: many
D: TRBD2
V: TRBV5-6
length: 18
J: TRBJ2-3
DNA: TGTGCCAGCAGCCCCTCCGGGACTAGCGGGAAACGCACAGATACGCAGTATTTT
CDR3: CASSPSGTSGKRTDTQYF